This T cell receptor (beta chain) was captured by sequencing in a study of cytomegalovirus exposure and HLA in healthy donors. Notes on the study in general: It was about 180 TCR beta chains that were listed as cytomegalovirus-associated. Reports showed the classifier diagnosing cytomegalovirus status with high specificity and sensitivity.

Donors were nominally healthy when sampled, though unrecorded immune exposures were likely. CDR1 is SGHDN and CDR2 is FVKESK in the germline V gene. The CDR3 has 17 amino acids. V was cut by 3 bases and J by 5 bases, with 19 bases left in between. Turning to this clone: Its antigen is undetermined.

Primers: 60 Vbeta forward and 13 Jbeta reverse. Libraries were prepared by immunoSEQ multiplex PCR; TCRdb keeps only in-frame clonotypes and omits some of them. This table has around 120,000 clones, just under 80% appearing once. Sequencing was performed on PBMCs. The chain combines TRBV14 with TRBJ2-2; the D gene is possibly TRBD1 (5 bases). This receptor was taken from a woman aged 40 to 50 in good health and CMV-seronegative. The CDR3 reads CASSQFTGRVRTGELFF. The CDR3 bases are TGTGCCAGCAGCCAGTTTACTGGCAGGGTGAGGACCGGGGAGCTGTTTTTT.